This entry concerns a single TCR beta chain. Its antigen is not known. The data are from a study of cytomegalovirus exposure and HLA in healthy donors. For the study at large: Early released data comprised some 85 million unique TCRs from HLA-typed donors. Overall study results and limits: HLA allele associations emerged for about 16,000 TCR beta sequences in a later analysis, at 0.05 false discovery rate. For most TCR beta V segments, an earlier analysis put the productive rate at about 90% or about 30% of the time. Researchers left out some V segments, among them TRBV6-2 and TRBV6-3, as indistinguishable.

A multiplex PCR was run with 60 Vbeta primers and 13 Jbeta primers. The data were produced by immunoSEQ multiplex PCR, yet TCRdb's version contains in-frame clones alone and is incomplete. The profile covers 150,000 to 200,000 clones, with around 83% appearing a single time and approximately 0.99% taken by the ten largest. This CDR3 has 16 amino acids. Per the germline V gene, CDR1 is KGHSH and CDR2 is LQKENI. V dropped 3 bases and J dropped 5; count of bases not matched to a gene: 12. The TCR was taken from a woman aged 40 to 50 in good health and CMV-seronegative. Sequencing was done on a sample of PBMCs. The J gene is TRBJ2-5, the V gene TRBV18; TRBD1 agrees at 7 bases. The CDR3 spells CASSPFPTGLRETQYF. CDR3 DNA: TGTGCCAGCTCACCGTTTCCGACAGGGCTTAGGGAGACCCAGTACTTC.